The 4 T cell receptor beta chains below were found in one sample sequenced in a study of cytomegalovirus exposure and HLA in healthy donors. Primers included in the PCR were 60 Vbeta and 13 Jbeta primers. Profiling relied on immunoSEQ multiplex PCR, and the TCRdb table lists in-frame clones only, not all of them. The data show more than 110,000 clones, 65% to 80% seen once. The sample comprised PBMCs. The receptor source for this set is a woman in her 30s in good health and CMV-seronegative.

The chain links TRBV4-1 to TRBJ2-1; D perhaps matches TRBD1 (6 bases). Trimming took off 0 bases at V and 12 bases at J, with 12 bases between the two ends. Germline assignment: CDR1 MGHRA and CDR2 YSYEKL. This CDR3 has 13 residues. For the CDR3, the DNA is TGCGCCAGCAGCCAAGATCAGGGGCTGGTGCAGTTCTTC. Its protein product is CASSQDQGLVQFF.

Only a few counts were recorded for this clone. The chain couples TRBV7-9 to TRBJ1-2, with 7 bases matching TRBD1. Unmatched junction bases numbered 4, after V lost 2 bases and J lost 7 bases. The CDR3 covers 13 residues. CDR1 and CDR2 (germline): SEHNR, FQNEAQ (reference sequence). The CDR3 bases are TGTGCCAGCAGCTTACAGGGGGTATCTGGCTACACCTTC. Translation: CASSLQGVSGYTF.

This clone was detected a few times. The CDR3 DNA follows: TGTGCCTTAGACAGGCCTAGCAATCAGCCCCAGCATTTT. This gives the protein CALDRPSNQPQHF. The rearrangement uses TRBV6-1 and TRBJ1-5, with a tentative D call TRBD1 (6 bases). Looked up from germline, CDR1 is MNHNS and CDR2 is SASEGT. The germline V and J ends were trimmed by 11 bases and 0 bases, with 11 bases remaining between them. The CDR3 has 13 amino acids.

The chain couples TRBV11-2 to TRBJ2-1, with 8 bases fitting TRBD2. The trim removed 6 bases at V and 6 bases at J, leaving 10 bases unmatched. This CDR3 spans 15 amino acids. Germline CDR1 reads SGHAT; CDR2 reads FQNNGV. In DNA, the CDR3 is TGTGCCAGCAGAATAGCGGGACCTACCACCAATGAGCAGTTCTTC. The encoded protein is CASRIAGPTTNEQFF.